The source of this T cell receptor (beta chain) is a study of shared clonotypes between healthy human individuals. As for the study in general: Per donor, three plates held CD4 naive cells, three held CD4 memory, two held CD8 naive and one held CD8 memory. Study-level findings and limits: Unshared clonotypes carried lower generation probabilities than those common to all four donors. Donor scarcity curtailed the genetic and exposure-history diversity represented herein. Generally, estimated richness proved larger in naive subsets than it did in memory subsets.

The V and J ends lost 0 bases and 8 bases respectively, with 16 bases between them. CDR1 and CDR2 (germline): GTSNPN, SVGIG (reference sequence). There are 15 residues in the CDR3. A note on this clone: Its matching antigen is unknown.

Sequenced by immunoSEQ multiplex PCR; TCRdb stores in-frame clones only, minus some. This table has about 700,000 clones, approximately 90% appearing once. Naive CD8 cells, CD45RO-negative and positively selected for CCR7, excluded terminally differentiated effector memory CD45RA+ cells. Sample: naive CD8+ T cells sorted from blood. The clonotype comes from a man aged 30 to 39 in good health. The rearrangement links TRBV30 to TRBJ1-4; maybe TRBD1 (5 bases). CDR3 in amino acids: CAWSVDSGGSEKLFF. Written as DNA, the CDR3 is TGTGCCTGGAGTGTAGACAGCGGAGGGAGCGAAAAACTGTTTTTT.